The clone carrying this T cell receptor beta chain was recorded only once. This sample stems from a study of blood T cell repertoires in COVID-19. Study-wide background: Samples came from the United States, Italy and Spain, spanning acute and convalescent COVID-19.

As processed by the authors: Scientists estimated how many nucleated cells there were by amplifying reference gene primers. Sequencing used immunoSEQ multiplex PCR; TCRdb keeps in-frame clones, though not all of them. V and J calls and clone size are copied from that table; D and trimming were computed from the DNA. The sample comprises 110,000 or so clones, around nine tenths of which are singletons, and 8.4% rests with the top ten. Germline CDR1 ENHRY, CDR2 SYGVKD. With 4 bases removed from V and 1 base from J, the gap between germline ends came to 10 bases. The CDR3 is 14 amino acids. The chain links TRBV10-3 to TRBJ1-1; TRBD1 is a possible D gene (6 bases). The receptor was derived from a woman in her 70s who had recovered from COVID-19. The specimen sequenced was peripheral blood. The CDR3 loop reads CAISGGHANTEAFF. CDR3 bases: TGTGCCATCAGTGGGGGACACGCGAACACTGAAGCTTTCTTT.